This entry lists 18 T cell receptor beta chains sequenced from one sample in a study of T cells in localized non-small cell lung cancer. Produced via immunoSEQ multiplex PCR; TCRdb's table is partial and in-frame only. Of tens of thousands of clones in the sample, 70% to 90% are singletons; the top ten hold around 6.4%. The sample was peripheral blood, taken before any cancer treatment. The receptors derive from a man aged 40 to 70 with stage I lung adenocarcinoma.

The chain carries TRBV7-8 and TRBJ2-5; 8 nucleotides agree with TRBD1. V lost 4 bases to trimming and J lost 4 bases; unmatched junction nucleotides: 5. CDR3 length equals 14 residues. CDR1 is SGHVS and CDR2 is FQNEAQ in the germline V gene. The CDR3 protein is CASSSHGTGETQYF. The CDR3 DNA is TGTGCCAGCAGCTCACACGGGACAGGAGAGACCCAGTACTTC.

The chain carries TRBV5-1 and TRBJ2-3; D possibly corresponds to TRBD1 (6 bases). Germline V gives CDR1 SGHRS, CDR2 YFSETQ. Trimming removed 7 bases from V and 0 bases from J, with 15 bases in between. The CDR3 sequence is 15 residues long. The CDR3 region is CASGAGTPSTDTQYF. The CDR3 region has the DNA TGCGCCAGCGGAGCCGGGACACCTAGCACAGATACGCAGTATTTT.

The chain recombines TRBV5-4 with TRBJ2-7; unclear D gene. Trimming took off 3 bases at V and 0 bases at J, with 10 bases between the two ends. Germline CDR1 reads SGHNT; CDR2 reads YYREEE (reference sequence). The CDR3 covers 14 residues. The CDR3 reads CASSSASTSYEQYF. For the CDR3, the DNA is TGTGCCAGCAGCTCTGCTAGTACCTCCTACGAGCAGTACTTC.

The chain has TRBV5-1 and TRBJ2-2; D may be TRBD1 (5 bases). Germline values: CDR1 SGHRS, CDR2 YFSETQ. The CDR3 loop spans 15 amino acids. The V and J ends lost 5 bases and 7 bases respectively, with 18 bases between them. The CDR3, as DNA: TGCGCCAGCAGGATGTTGCTAAACAGGATCGGGGAGCTGTTTTTT. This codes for CASRMLLNRIGELFF.

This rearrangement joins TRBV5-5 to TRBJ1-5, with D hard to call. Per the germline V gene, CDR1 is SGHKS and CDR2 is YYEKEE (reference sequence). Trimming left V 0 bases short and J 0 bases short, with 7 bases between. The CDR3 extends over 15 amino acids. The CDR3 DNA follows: TGTGCCAGCAGCTTGGACTTTTATAGCAATCAGCCCCAGCATTTT. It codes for CASSLDFYSNQPQHF.

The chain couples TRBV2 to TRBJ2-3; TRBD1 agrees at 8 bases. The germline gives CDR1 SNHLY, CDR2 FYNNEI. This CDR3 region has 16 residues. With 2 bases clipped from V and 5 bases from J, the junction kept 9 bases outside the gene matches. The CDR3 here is CASSEFGQGAGDTQYF. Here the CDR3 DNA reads TGTGCCAGCAGTGAATTTGGACAGGGAGCGGGAGATACGCAGTATTTT.

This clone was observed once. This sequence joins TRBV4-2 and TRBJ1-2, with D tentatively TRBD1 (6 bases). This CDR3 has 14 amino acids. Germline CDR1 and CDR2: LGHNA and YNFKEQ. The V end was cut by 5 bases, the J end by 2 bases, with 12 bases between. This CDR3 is CASSTHRENYGYTF. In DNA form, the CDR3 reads TGTGCCAGCAGCACTCACAGGGAAAACTATGGCTACACCTTC.

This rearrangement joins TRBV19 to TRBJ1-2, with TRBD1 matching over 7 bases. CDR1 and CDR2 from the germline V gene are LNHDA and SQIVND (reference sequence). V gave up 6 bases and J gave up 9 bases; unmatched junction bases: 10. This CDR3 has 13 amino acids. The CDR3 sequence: CASRRDSPSSYTF. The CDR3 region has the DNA TGTGCCAGTAGACGGGACAGTCCGTCGAGCTACACCTTC.

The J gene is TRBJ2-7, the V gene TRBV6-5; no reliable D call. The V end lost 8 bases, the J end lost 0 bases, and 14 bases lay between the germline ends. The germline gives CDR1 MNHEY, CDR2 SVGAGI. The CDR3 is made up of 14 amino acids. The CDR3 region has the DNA TGTGCCAGCGGATCCCCGCGGAGCTCCTACGAGCAGTACTTC. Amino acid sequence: CASGSPRSSYEQYF.

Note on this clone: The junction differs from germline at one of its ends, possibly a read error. The CDR3 sequence is CASSPTRTGIYNEQFF. The CDR3 DNA reads as TGTGCTAGCAGCCCTACGCGGACAGGGATCTACAATGAGCAGTTCTTC. The chain recombines TRBV7-7 with TRBJ2-1, with TRBD1 identical over 8 bases. This CDR3 contains 16 residues. Germline-derived CDR1 and CDR2 are SSHAT and FNYEAQ (reference sequence).

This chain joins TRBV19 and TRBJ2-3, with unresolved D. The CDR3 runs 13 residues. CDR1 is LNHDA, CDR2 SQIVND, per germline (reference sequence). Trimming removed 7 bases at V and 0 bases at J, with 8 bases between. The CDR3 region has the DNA TGTGCCAGTAACAGCCTTAGCACAGATACGCAGTATTTT. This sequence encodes CASNSLSTDTQYF.

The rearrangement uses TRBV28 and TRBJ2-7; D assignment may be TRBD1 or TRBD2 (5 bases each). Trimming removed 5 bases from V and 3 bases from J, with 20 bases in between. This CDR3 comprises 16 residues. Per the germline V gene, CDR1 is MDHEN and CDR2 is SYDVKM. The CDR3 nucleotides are TGTGCCAGCAGTGGGGGTTCAGGACCGTCCCACTACGAGCAGTACTTC. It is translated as CASSGGSGPSHYEQYF.

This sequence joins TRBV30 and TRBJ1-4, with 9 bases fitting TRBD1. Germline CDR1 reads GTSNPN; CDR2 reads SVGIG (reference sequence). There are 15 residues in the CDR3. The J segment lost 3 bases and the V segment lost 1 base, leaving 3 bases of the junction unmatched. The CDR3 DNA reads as TGTGCCTGGAGTGGGACAGGGGTTTCTAATGAAAAACTGTTTTTT. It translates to CAWSGTGVSNEKLFF. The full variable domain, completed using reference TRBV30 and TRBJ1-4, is SQTIHQWPATLVQPVGSPLSLECTVEGTSNPNLYWYRQAAGRGLQLLFYSVGIGQISSEVPQNLSASRPQDRQFILSSKKLLLSDSGFYLCAWSGTGVSNEKLFFGSGTQLSVL.

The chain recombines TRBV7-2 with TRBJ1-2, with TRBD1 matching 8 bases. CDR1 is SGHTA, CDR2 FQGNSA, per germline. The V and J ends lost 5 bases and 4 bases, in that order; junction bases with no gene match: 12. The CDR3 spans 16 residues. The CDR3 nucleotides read TGTGCCAGCAGCCTATCAGGCCGGGACAGGCTCTATGGCTACACCTTC. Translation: CASSLSGRDRLYGYTF.

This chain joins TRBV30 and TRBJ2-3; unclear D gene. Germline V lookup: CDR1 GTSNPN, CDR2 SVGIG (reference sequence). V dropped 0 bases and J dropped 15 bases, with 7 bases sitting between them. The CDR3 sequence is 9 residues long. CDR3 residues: CAWSVTRYF. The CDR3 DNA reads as TGTGCCTGGAGTGTAACCAGATATTTT.

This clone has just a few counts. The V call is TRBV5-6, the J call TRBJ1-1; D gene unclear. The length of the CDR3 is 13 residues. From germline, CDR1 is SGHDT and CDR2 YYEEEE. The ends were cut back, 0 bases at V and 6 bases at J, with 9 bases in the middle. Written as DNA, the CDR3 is TGTGCCAGCAGCTTGGCCATGAGCCCTGAAGCTTTCTTT. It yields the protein CASSLAMSPEAFF.

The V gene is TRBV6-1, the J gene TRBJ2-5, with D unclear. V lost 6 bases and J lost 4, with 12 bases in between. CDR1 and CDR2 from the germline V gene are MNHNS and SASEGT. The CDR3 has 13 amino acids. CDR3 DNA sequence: TGTGCCAGCAGCCGTGGGCTGGGAGAGACCCAGTACTTC. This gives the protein CASSRGLGETQYF.

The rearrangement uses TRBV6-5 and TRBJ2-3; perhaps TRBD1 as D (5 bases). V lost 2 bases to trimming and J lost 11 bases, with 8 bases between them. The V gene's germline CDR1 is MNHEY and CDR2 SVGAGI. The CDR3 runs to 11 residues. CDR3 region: CASSYQGRQYF. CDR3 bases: TGTGCCAGCAGTTACCAGGGCCGGCAGTATTTT.